The 21 T cell receptor beta chains below come from one sample, sequenced in a study of T-cell reconstitution after alpha-beta-depleted transplantation in children. Molecular barcoding with unique molecular identifiers was used for the TCRbeta library. TCRdb analysed the PCR reads with MiXCR anew, one entry per CDR3 protein. The sample comprises approximately 230,000 distinct CDR3 sequences, 20% to 30% of which are singletons, and more than 4.5% rests with the top ten. Material: PBMCs, mostly from graft donor cells, obtained 360 days after TCRalphabeta/CD19-depleted stem cell transplant. These receptors originate from a female patient aged 2-15 years who had a stem cell transplant for congenital amegakaryocytic thrombocytopenia, so the T cells may come from the graft donor.

The gene calls are TRBV27 and TRBJ1-1; D gene unclear. This CDR3 is built from 14 residues. Germline V gene sequence: CDR1 MNHEY, CDR2 SMNVEV (reference sequence). V was pared by 4 bases and J by 5 bases, with 14 bases between. CDR3 in DNA: TGTGCCAGCAGTTATCTGGGAAGAGGGACTGAAGCTTTCTTT. Translation gives CASSYLGRGTEAFF.

Only a few counts were recorded for this clonotype. The V gene is TRBV2, the J gene TRBJ2-5; no firm D call. From germline, CDR1 is SNHLY and CDR2 FYNNEI. V gave up 3 bases and J gave up 4 bases, with 12 bases separating them. The CDR3 runs 14 residues. The DNA of the CDR3 is TGTGCCAGCAGTGAGTTAACTATTGGAGAGACCCAGTACTTC. This gives the protein CASSELTIGETQYF.

The V gene is TRBV7-9, the J gene TRBJ1-4; possibly TRBD1 for D (6 bases). This CDR3 comprises 15 residues. Germline loops: CDR1 SEHNR, CDR2 FQNEAQ (reference sequence). V gave up 6 bases and J gave up 4 bases, with 15 bases separating them. DNA of the CDR3: TGTGCCAGCAGATCGACAGGAAATTATAATGAAAAACTGTTTTTT. Translating it yields CASRSTGNYNEKLFF.

J is TRBJ2-2 and V is TRBV20-1; 13 bases align to TRBD2. The J segment lost 1 base and the V segment lost 2 bases, leaving 4 bases of the junction unmatched. Germline loops: CDR1 DFQATT, CDR2 SNEGSKA (reference sequence). There are 17 residues in the CDR3. CDR3 nucleotides: TGCAGTGCTAGAAGGACTAGCGGGGGCCTGAACACCGGGGAGCTGTTTTTT. Translation gives CSARRTSGGLNTGELFF.

This clonotype has a handful of counts. Written as DNA, the CDR3 is TGTGCCAGCAACAAACCGGAAGCGGTTCGATGTCAGTACTTC. This gives the protein CASNKPEAVRCQYF. The chain couples TRBV7-4 to TRBJ2-7; perhaps TRBD2 as D (5 bases). Trimming removed 7 bases from V and 10 bases from J, with 23 bases in between. Germline values: CDR1 SGHVT, CDR2 SQSDAQ. The CDR3 runs to 14 residues.

The J gene is TRBJ1-1, the V gene TRBV5-1; a weak D match, TRBD1 (6 bases). The V and J ends lost 4 bases and 0 bases respectively, with 16 bases between them. The CDR3 runs 16 residues. CDR1 and CDR2 (germline): SGHRS, YFSETQ. In nucleotides, the CDR3 is TGCGCCAGCAGCACAGTCGGGGGGCTTATGAACACTGAAGCTTTCTTT. It specifies CASSTVGGLMNTEAFF.

This clonotype was observed a handful of times. The chain couples TRBV7-9 to TRBJ2-5, with D perhaps matching TRBD1 (5 bases). Germline loops: CDR1 SEHNR, CDR2 FQNEAQ (reference sequence). This CDR3 has 14 amino acids. The V end was cut by 3 bases, the J end by 1 base, with 9 bases between. CDR3 loop: CASSFQGSQETQYF. As DNA, the CDR3 is TGTGCCAGCAGCTTTCAGGGATCCCAAGAGACCCAGTACTTC.

This clonotype was counted many times. The chain links TRBV20-1 to TRBJ2-2; D ambiguous. Germline values: CDR1 DFQATT, CDR2 SNEGSKA (reference sequence). V was clipped by 0 bases and J by 5 bases, with 10 bases between them. CDR3 size: 14 residues. This CDR3 reads CSARDFQNTGELFF. As DNA, the CDR3 is TGCAGTGCTAGAGATTTCCAGAATACCGGGGAGCTGTTTTTT.

This clonotype was seen a few times. In DNA, the CDR3 is TGCGCCAGCAGCTTGGCCGGGATAGGGGTCTCCTACGAGCAGTACTTC. Translated, it gives CASSLAGIGVSYEQYF. The chain is built from TRBV5-1 and TRBJ2-7; the D gene could be TRBD1 or TRBD2 (5 bases each). The V gene's germline CDR1 is SGHRS and CDR2 YFSETQ. This CDR3 contains 16 residues. The ends were cut back, 0 bases at V and 0 bases at J, with 13 bases in the middle.

This clonotype was counted a few times. The genes are TRBV6-1 and TRBJ2-3, with TRBD2 matching over 9 bases. This CDR3 region has 14 residues. From germline, CDR1 is MNHNS and CDR2 SASEGT. V trimming: 6 bases; J trimming: 4 bases; junction bases outside the gene matches: 5. The CDR3 DNA follows: TGTGCCAGCAGCAAAGCGGGGGGTTCAGATACGCAGTATTTT. Translated, it gives CASSKAGGSDTQYF.

The V and J genes are TRBV24-1 and TRBJ2-1, with 8 positions matching TRBD2. V gave up 5 bases and J gave up 0 bases; unmatched junction bases: 2. The CDR3 loop spans 15 amino acids. Germline V CDR1 and CDR2: KGHDR, SFDVKD. Here the CDR3 reads CATSVAGISYNEQFF. CDR3 in DNA: TGTGCCACCAGTGTAGCGGGGATCTCCTACAATGAGCAGTTCTTC.

The rearrangement links TRBV12-3 or TRBV12-4 to TRBJ1-5, with 9 positions matching TRBD1. This CDR3 region has 17 residues. Trimming removed 3 bases from V and 5 bases from J; junction bases left unmatched: 11. For the CDR3, the DNA is TGTGCCAGCAGTTTGGGGACAGGGCGGTTCGGCGATCAGCCCCAGCATTTT. This gives the protein CASSLGTGRFGDQPQHF.

This clonotype came up once. The chain carries TRBV29-1 and TRBJ1-2, with a tentative D call TRBD1 (5 bases). This CDR3 comprises 13 residues. Germline CDR1 is SQVTM and CDR2 is ANQGSEA. The V and J ends lost 4 bases and 8 bases respectively, with 17 bases between them. The CDR3 DNA follows: TGCAGCGTTGCTAACCCCTTGGGGGGGGGCTACACCTTC. Translation gives CSVANPLGGGYTF.

This clonotype came up a few times. J is TRBJ2-7 and V is TRBV25-1; D is possibly TRBD1 or TRBD2 (5 bases each). V was shortened by 5 bases and J by 3 bases, with 14 bases between the two germline ends. The germline V gene has CDR1 MGHDK and CDR2 SYGVNS. The CDR3 length is 14 residues. The CDR3 DNA reads as TGTGCCAGCAGTCTGGGACGGAAAAACTACGAGCAGTACTTC. It is translated as CASSLGRKNYEQYF.

This chain joins TRBV20-1 and TRBJ2-7; D is uncertain. Germline V gives CDR1 DFQATT, CDR2 SNEGSKA (reference sequence). This CDR3 has 12 amino acids. V was trimmed by 1 base and J by 0 bases, leaving 4 bases between them. DNA for the CDR3: TGCAGTGCTAGAGCACTCTCCTACGAGCAGTACTTC. Residues: CSARALSYEQYF.

This clonotype was picked up a small number of times. V gene TRBV6-1 combines with J gene TRBJ2-5; no definite D call. CDR1 and CDR2 (germline): MNHNS, SASEGT. The length of the CDR3 is 13 residues. The V end lost 2 bases, the J end lost 5 bases, and 9 bases lay between the germline ends. This CDR3 reads CASSEFRRETQYF. Written as DNA, the CDR3 is TGTGCCAGCAGTGAATTTCGACGGGAGACCCAGTACTTC.

The chain has TRBV3-1 and TRBJ2-3; D might be TRBD2 (7 bases). Trimming took off 0 bases at V and 6 bases at J, with 19 bases between the two ends. CDR1 and CDR2 (germline): LGHDT, YNNKEL (reference sequence). The CDR3 loop spans 17 amino acids. The CDR3 region is CASSQDLGGGEGDTQYF. DNA of the CDR3: TGTGCCAGCAGCCAAGATCTTGGCGGGGGCGAGGGGGATACGCAGTATTTT.

CDR3: CASSQWTGRNTGELFF. CDR3 bases: TGCGCCAGCAGCCAATGGACAGGGCGGAACACCGGGGAGCTGTTTTTT. This sequence joins TRBV5-1 and TRBJ2-2; 8 bases map to TRBD1. Trimming took 4 bases from V and 1 from J; bases not matched to a gene: 6. The CDR3 runs to 16 residues. In germline, CDR1 is SGHRS, CDR2 YFSETQ.

V usage is TRBV4-2 and J usage is TRBJ2-7, with TRBD2 matching 11 bases. CDR3 size: 18 residues. Germline V gene sequence: CDR1 LGHNA, CDR2 YNFKEQ. With 2 bases clipped from V and 2 bases from J, the junction kept 11 bases outside the gene matches. The CDR3 nucleotides are TGTGCCAGCAGCCAACAAAGCCTCGGGACTAGCGGTACCTACGAGCAGTACTTC. Protein product: CASSQQSLGTSGTYEQYF.

This clonotype was seen more than once but under ten times. V and J are TRBV28 and TRBJ2-5, with D possibly matching TRBD2 (6 bases). Germline V gene data show CDR1 as MDHEN and CDR2 as SYDVKM. Trimming shortened V by 6 bases and J by 1 base, and 18 bases separated the two germline ends. The CDR3 length is 16 residues. The CDR3 loop is CASSSPKFGSQETQYF. CDR3 in DNA: TGTGCCAGCAGCTCCCCAAAATTCGGGAGCCAAGAGACCCAGTACTTC.

This clonotype showed up just a few times. This chain connects TRBV5-4 to TRBJ2-3, with D maybe TRBD1 (5 bases). The CDR3 has 18 amino acids. CDR1 SGHNT and CDR2 YYREEE come from the germline V gene (reference sequence). V lost 5 bases and J 2 bases, leaving 24 bases between the germline ends. The CDR3: CASSFDSRTYISTDTQYF. For the CDR3, the DNA is TGTGCCAGCAGTTTTGACAGCAGGACCTATATATCCACAGATACGCAGTATTTT.